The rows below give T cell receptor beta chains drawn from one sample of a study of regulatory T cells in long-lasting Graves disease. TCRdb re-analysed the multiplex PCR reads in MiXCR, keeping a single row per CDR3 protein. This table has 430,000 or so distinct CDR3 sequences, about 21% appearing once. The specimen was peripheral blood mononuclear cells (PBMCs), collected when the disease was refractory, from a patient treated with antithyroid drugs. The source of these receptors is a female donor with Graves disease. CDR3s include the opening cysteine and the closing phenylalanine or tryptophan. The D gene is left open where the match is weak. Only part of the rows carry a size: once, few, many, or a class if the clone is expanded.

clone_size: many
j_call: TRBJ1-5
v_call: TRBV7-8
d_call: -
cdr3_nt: TGTGCCAGCAGCTTAACGAGTGTCCAGCATTTT
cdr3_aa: CASSLTSVQHF

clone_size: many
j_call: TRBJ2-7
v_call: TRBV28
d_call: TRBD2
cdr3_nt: TGTGCCAGCAGTCCTCCGGGACTAGCGGTCTACGAGCAGTACTTC
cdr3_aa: CASSPPGLAVYEQYF

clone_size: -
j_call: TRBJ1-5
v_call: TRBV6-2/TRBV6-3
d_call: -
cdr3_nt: TGTGCCAGCAGTCGCCCGCCCCGACGGGGATATAGCAGTCAGCCCCAGCATTTT
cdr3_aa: CASSRPPRRGYSSQPQHF

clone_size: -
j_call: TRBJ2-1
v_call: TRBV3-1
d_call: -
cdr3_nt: TGTGCCAGCAGCCACCTAGGGGGCAATGAGCAGTTCTTC
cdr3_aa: CASSHLGGNEQFF

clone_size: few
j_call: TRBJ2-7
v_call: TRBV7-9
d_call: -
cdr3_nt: TGTGCCAGCAGCTCCGCCGGGACACCCGAAGGGGAGCAGTACTTC
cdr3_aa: CASSSAGTPEGEQYF

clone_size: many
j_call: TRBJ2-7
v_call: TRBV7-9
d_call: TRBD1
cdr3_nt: TGTGCCAGCAGCGACAGGGGGATCTACGAGCAGTACTTC
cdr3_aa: CASSDRGIYEQYF

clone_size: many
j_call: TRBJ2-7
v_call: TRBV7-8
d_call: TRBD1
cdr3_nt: TGTGCCAGCAGCCTACCTGGTGGGACAGGGGGGAGAGAGCAGTACTTC
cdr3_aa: CASSLPGGTGGREQYF

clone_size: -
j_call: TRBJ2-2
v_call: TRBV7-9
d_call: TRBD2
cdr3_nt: TGTGCCAGCAGCTTAAATCCCCGAGCGGGAGTTAACACCGGGGAGCTGTTTTTT
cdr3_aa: CASSLNPRAGVNTGELFF

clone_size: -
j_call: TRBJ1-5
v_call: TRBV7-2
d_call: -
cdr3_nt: TGTGCCAGCAGCCCCAGCCGCGGGGGTCAGCCCCAGCATTTT
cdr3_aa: CASSPSRGGQPQHF

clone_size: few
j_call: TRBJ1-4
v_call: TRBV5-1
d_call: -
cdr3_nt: TGCGCCAGCAGCTTGGGGCAGGGCGATGAAAAACTGTTTTTT
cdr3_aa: CASSLGQGDEKLFF